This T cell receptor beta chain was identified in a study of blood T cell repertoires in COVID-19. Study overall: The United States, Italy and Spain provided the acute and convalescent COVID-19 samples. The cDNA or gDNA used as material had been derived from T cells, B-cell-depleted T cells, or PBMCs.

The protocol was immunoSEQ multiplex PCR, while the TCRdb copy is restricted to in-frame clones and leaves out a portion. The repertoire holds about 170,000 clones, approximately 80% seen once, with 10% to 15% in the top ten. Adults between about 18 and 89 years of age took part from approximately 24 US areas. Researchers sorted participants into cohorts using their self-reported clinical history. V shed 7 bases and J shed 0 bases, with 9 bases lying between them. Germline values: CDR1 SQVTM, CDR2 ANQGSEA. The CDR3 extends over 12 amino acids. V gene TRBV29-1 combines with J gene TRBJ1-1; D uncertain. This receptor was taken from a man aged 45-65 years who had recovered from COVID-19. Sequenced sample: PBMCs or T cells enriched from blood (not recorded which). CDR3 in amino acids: CSGQIMNTEAFF. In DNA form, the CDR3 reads TGCAGCGGGCAGATAATGAACACTGAAGCTTTCTTT.